This T cell receptor beta chain was found in a study of monozygotic twins with inflammatory bowel disease. TCRdb reanalyzed the 5' RACE reads, giving one entry per CDR3 protein sequence and no DNA. Its clone listing holds some 90,000 distinct CDR3 sequences. Remarks on this clonotype: Its cognate antigen is unknown.

Study findings and constraints: Repertoire similarity did not differ between concordant and discordant twins, possibly owing to limited power.

Every single donor had a roughly 2.7 ml blood sample drawn. The sequence was obtained from a human donor with ulcerative colitis or Crohn's disease, or a healthy co-twin of an affected twin (not recorded which). Sequenced: blood.

The CDR3 protein is CASSLRAGAGANVLTF. The chain employs TRBV5-1 and TRBJ2-6; as DNA is missing, the TRBD2 call by TCRdb cannot be tested. The germline V gene has CDR1 SGHRS and CDR2 YFSETQ. This CDR3 has 16 residues.